One sample yielded the 18 T cell receptor beta chains listed below, sequenced in a study of T cell repertoires in cytomegalovirus infection. Each CDR3 protein gets one entry after TCRdb re-called the reads with MiXCR. The sample contains fewer than 550,000 distinct CDR3 sequences, 11% of which appear only once. The sample consisted of PBMCs. These receptors were taken from a human donor in good health (CMV status not recorded). Some clones in this sample may be carry-over from other donors' samples.

This clonotype was found many times. The chain joins TRBV7-6 to TRBJ1-1, with unresolved D. Germline V gene sequence: CDR1 SGHVS, CDR2 FNYEAQ. The length of the CDR3 is 13 residues. V lost 7 bases, J lost 1 base, and 10 bases lay in between. CDR3 region: CASKEDQNTEAFF. In DNA, the CDR3 is TGTGCCAGCAAGGAAGACCAGAACACTGAAGCTTTCTTT. The complete variable domain, with remaining parts taken from reference TRBV7-6 and TRBJ1-1, reads GAGVSQSPRYKVTKRGQDVALRCDPISGHVSLYWYRQALGQGPEFLTYFNYEAQQDKSGLPNDRFSAERPEGSISTLTIQRTEQRDSAMYRCASKEDQNTEAFFGQGTRLTVV.

The J gene is TRBJ2-7, the V gene TRBV6-1; weak D call: TRBD1 (5 bases). The CDR3 has 14 residues. In germline, CDR1 is MNHNS, CDR2 SASEGT. V was shortened by 3 bases and J by 3 bases, with 12 bases between the two germline ends. The CDR3 loop is CASSEQGRVYEQYF. CDR3 sequence (DNA): TGTGCCAGCAGTGAGCAGGGCAGGGTCTACGAGCAGTACTTC.

This clonotype was seen ten or more times. This chain connects TRBV12-5 to TRBJ2-7; 7 positions match TRBD2. The CDR3 covers 16 residues. Germline V gene sequence: CDR1 LGHNT, CDR2 FRNRAP. V lost 2 bases to trimming and J lost 3 bases; unmatched junction nucleotides: 10. CDR3 DNA: TGTGCTAGTGGTTTGAACTCGACTAGCCGATGCTACGAGCAGTACTTC. This gives the protein CASGLNSTSRCYEQYF.

This clonotype appeared many times. The chain is built from TRBV7-2 and TRBJ2-1; D not certain. The CDR3 is 15 amino acids. V shed 3 bases and J shed 2 bases, with 11 bases lying between them. CDR1 and CDR2 from the germline V gene are SGHTA and FQGNSA. The CDR3 coding sequence is TGTGCCAGCAGCTTTTACGACAACCCCTACAATGAGCAGTTCTTC. Encoded protein: CASSFYDNPYNEQFF.

This clonotype appeared many times. This chain connects TRBV5-4 to TRBJ1-2, with D uncertain. This CDR3 has 16 amino acids. Deletions cut 1 base from V and 7 bases from J, with 20 bases between. From germline, CDR1 is SGHNT and CDR2 YYREEE (reference sequence). CDR3 loop: CASSLPALESLTGYTF. In nucleotides, the CDR3 is TGTGCCAGCAGCTTGCCAGCGCTTGAGTCCTTAACTGGCTACACCTTC.

The gene calls are TRBV2 and TRBJ2-2; no definite D call. The germline CDR1 and CDR2 sequences are SNHLY and FYNNEI. The CDR3 covers 11 residues. The ends were cut back, 7 bases at V and 5 bases at J, with 5 bases in the middle. CDR3 amino acids: CASINTGELFF. CDR3 DNA sequence: TGTGCCAGCATAAATACCGGGGAGCTGTTTTTT.

The chain carries TRBV20-1 and TRBJ2-2, with 7 bases fitting TRBD2. The CDR3 sequence is 14 residues long. CDR1 is DFQATT, CDR2 SNEGSKA, per germline (reference sequence). J gave up 2 bases and V 6 bases, and 6 bases lay outside the gene matches. The CDR3 is CSAPGLLNTGELFF. The DNA for the CDR3 is TGCAGTGCGCCGGGACTACTAAACACCGGGGAGCTGTTTTTT.

In this sample, this clonotype turned up many times. The rearrangement joins TRBV12-3 or TRBV12-4 to TRBJ1-5; 8 bases are a match to TRBD1. The V gene end was trimmed by 5 bases and the J gene end by 8 bases; junction bases not matched to a gene: 5. CDR3 size: 13 residues. The CDR3 here is CASSPRGPEPQHF. The CDR3 nucleotides are TGTGCCAGCAGTCCCAGGGGGCCGGAGCCCCAGCATTTT.

This chain connects TRBV3-1 to TRBJ2-4; possibly TRBD2 for D (6 bases). The CDR3 is made up of 13 amino acids. The V gene's germline CDR1 is LGHDT and CDR2 YNNKEL (reference sequence). Trimming took off 1 base at V and 8 bases at J, with 9 bases between the two ends. The CDR3: CASSQGGEDIQYF. CDR3 in DNA: TGTGCCAGCAGCCAAGGCGGGGAGGACATTCAGTACTTC.

This clonotype was counted a few times. The rearrangement uses TRBV15 and TRBJ2-1; D remains unclear. Germline CDR1 and CDR2: LNHNV and YYDKDF (reference sequence). The V end was cut by 5 bases, the J end by 0 bases, with 17 bases between. This CDR3 has 17 residues. This chain's CDR3 is CATSGRRLGSSYNEQFF. DNA for the CDR3: TGTGCCACCAGCGGCCGGCGGTTAGGAAGCTCCTACAATGAGCAGTTCTTC.

Details on this clonotype: Given a much more abundant clone one base away, this may be a read error. The V call is TRBV19, the J call TRBJ1-2; D is ambiguous. This CDR3 region has 14 residues. Germline V lookup: CDR1 LNHDA, CDR2 SQIVND (reference sequence). The CDR3 nucleotides read TGTGCCACTAGTGACCAAACCCTCCCCTATGGCTACACCTTC. This encodes CATSDQTLPYGYTF.

This clonotype was seen at least ten times. V gene TRBV6-1 combines with J gene TRBJ2-7; 10 bases agree with TRBD1. The CDR3 contains 15 residues. Germline values: CDR1 MNHNS, CDR2 SASEGT. With V trimmed by 5 bases and J by 5 bases, 9 bases remained unmatched. The DNA of the CDR3 is TGTGCCAGCAGTCGGCCGGGACAGGGGTCCCACGAGCAGTACTTC. This codes for CASSRPGQGSHEQYF.

Ten or more counts support this clonotype. The V call is TRBV12-3 or TRBV12-4, the J call TRBJ2-3; no definite D call. Trimming left V 6 bases short and J 4 bases short, with 8 bases between. This CDR3 contains 12 residues. The CDR3 loop is CASRVGADTQYF. CDR3 DNA sequence: TGTGCCAGCAGGGTGGGCGCAGATACGCAGTATTTT.

This clonotype was seen only a few times. The chain is built from TRBV5-6 and TRBJ2-5, with D hard to call. The CDR3 has 15 residues. V was clipped by 4 bases and J by 0 bases, with 13 bases between them. Looked up from germline, CDR1 is SGHDT and CDR2 is YYEEEE. The CDR3 coding sequence is TGTGCCAGCAGCCTGCTTCCCGAGTACCAAGAGACCCAGTACTTC. Its translation is CASSLLPEYQETQYF. Variable domain in full (rest from reference TRBV5-6 and TRBJ2-5): DAGVTQSPTHLIKTRGQQVTLRCSPKSGHDTVSWYQQALGQGPQFIFQYYEEEERQRGNFPDRFSGHQFPNYSSELNVNALLLGDSALYLCASSLLPEYQETQYFGPGTRLLVL.

Ten or more counts support this clonotype. The genes are TRBV12-3 or TRBV12-4 and TRBJ2-1, with 9 positions matching TRBD2. The V gene end was trimmed by 3 bases and the J gene end by 8 bases; junction bases not matched to a gene: 14. The CDR3 runs 17 residues. The CDR3 DNA reads as TGTGCCAGCAGTTTCTCTTATTTGCGGGAGGGCCTAGATGAGCAGTTCTTC. The encoded protein is CASSFSYLREGLDEQFF.

The V call is TRBV29-1, the J call TRBJ2-7; TRBD1 matches 7 bases. The CDR3 length is 13 residues. The germline V gene has CDR1 SQVTM and CDR2 ANQGSEA. J was trimmed by 4 bases and V by 4 bases; bases with no gene match: 7. CDR3 in amino acids: CSVVLDRRYEQYF. CDR3 DNA sequence: TGCAGCGTTGTACTGGACAGGCGGTACGAGCAGTACTTC.

This clonotype has a count of ten or more. J is TRBJ2-1 and V is TRBV28; 8 bases map to TRBD2. The junction had 3 bases not matched to a gene; V was cut back by 2 bases and J by 0 bases. CDR1 and CDR2 (germline): MDHEN, SYDVKM. The CDR3 length is 16 residues. The CDR3 sequence is CASSLRLASSYNEQFF. For the CDR3, the DNA is TGTGCCAGCAGTTTAAGACTAGCGAGCTCCTACAATGAGCAGTTCTTC.

Ten or more counts support this clonotype. The rearrangement uses TRBV15 and TRBJ1-2, with D uncertain. The V end was cut by 0 bases, the J end by 3 bases, with 11 bases between. The CDR3 loop spans 15 amino acids. Germline assignment: CDR1 LNHNV and CDR2 YYDKDF (reference sequence). The CDR3 coding sequence is TGTGCCACCAGCAGAGATATTAACCCGGACTATGGCTACACCTTC. Protein product: CATSRDINPDYGYTF.